The following is a TCR beta chain sequence with its context. Its antigen remains unknown. This entry belongs to a study of OX40 agonist ivuxolimab in advanced cancers. In the study overall: Therapy given before enrollment (anti-PD-1, anti-PD-L1 or anti-CTLA-4) was allowed, and around 40% had some. Among those treated, three patients had partial responses, one with hepatocellular carcinoma and two with cutaneous melanoma.

Profiled with immunoSEQ multiplex PCR; TCRdb holds only in-frame clones, not every one. The table includes about 71,000 clones, 70% to 85% detected once. Findings and limits, study-wide: At 0.1 to 3.0 mg/kg and by week 6, CD4+ and CD8+ T cells in the blood had expanded clonally. Normalized expansion of T-cell clones was also low for some nonresponders.

CDR1 SGHTA and CDR2 FQGNSA come from the germline V gene. The CDR3 length is 16 residues. The germline V and J ends were trimmed by 0 bases and 1 base, with 12 bases remaining between them. The specimen was CD4+ or CD8+ T cells sorted from blood, collected in a trial of the OX40 agonist ivuxolimab. This clonotype was sampled from an adult with an advanced solid tumor such as melanoma, head and neck, liver or kidney cancer. This rearrangement joins TRBV7-2 to TRBJ1-1; perhaps TRBD1 as D (6 bases). CDR3 coding DNA: TGTGCCAGCAGCTTAGCGACAGGAGGACGGAACACTGAAGCTTTCTTT. Its protein product is CASSLATGGRNTEAFF.